Shown below are 10 T cell receptor beta chains from a single sample sequenced in a study of T cell repertoires in cytomegalovirus infection. Each CDR3 protein is one row after TCRdb ran MiXCR on the reads. The sample consists of more than 75,000 distinct CDR3 sequences, about 3.8% of them appearing once. Sequencing was carried out using PBMCs. Source of these receptors: a human donor in good health (CMV status not recorded). Some clones in this sample may be carry-over from other donors' samples.

This clonotype has ten or more counts. The chain has TRBV7-9 and TRBJ1-2; 9 bases line up with TRBD1. The germline CDR1 and CDR2 sequences are SEHNR and FQNEAQ (reference sequence). This CDR3 region has 14 residues. V was pared by 5 bases and J by 5 bases, with 6 bases of the junction left unmatched. DNA of the CDR3: TGTGCCAGCAGCCCAGGGACAGGGCCATATGGCTACACCTTC. Protein sequence: CASSPGTGPYGYTF.

This clonotype was detected many times. The chain employs TRBV25-1 and TRBJ1-6; D unresolved. The V gene lost 8 bases and the J gene lost 10 bases, with 12 bases spanning the gap. The CDR3 has 12 residues. In germline, CDR1 is MGHDK, CDR2 SYGVNS. CDR3 residues: CASGHIRSPLHF. The CDR3 nucleotides are TGTGCCAGCGGCCACATTCGGTCACCCCTCCACTTT. Looking up the rest from reference TRBV25-1 and TRBJ1-6 gives the full variable domain: EADIYQTPRYLVIGTGKKITLECSQTMGHDKMYWYQQDPGMELHLIHYSYGVNSTEKGDLSSESTVSRIRTEHFPLTLESARPSHTSQYLCASGHIRSPLHFGNGTRLTVT.

This clonotype was picked up many times. J is TRBJ2-3 and V is TRBV7-2, with D perhaps matching TRBD2 (5 bases). The CDR3 loop spans 16 amino acids. V lost 3 bases and J 2 bases, leaving 15 bases between the germline ends. Germline V gene data show CDR1 as SGHTA and CDR2 as FQGNSA. The CDR3 region has the DNA TGTGCCAGCAGCTTTGCCATGTCGGGATCCACAGATACGCAGTATTTT. Protein product: CASSFAMSGSTDTQYF.

This clonotype was detected many times. This chain joins TRBV19 and TRBJ1-1; D call uncertain. This CDR3 contains 14 residues. Trimming took off 5 bases at V and 2 bases at J, with 12 bases between the two ends. Germline V CDR1 and CDR2: LNHDA, SQIVND (reference sequence). The CDR3 loop reads CASSFPEGNTEAFF. The CDR3 nucleotides read TGTGCCAGTAGTTTCCCGGAGGGCAACACTGAAGCTTTCTTT. The complete variable domain, with remaining parts taken from reference TRBV19 and TRBJ1-1, reads DGGITQSPKYLFRKEGQNVTLSCEQNLNHDAMYWYRQDPGQGLRLIYYSQIVNDFQKGDIAEGYSVSREKKESFPLTVTSAQKNPTAFYLCASSFPEGNTEAFFGQGTRLTVV.

The gene calls are TRBV27 and TRBJ2-1, with 8 bases aligning to TRBD2. After removal of 6 bases from V and 15 bases from J, the junction contained 10 bases not matched to a gene. The CDR3 contains 12 residues. Germline-derived CDR1 and CDR2 are MNHEY and SMNVEV (reference sequence). The CDR3 here is CASRLADNDPFF. CDR3 coding DNA: TGTGCCAGCAGACTAGCGGACAATGATCCGTTCTTC.

This clonotype was observed at least ten times. The chain joins TRBV5-4 to TRBJ1-6; perhaps TRBD1 as D (5 bases). Germline assignment: CDR1 SGHNT and CDR2 YYREEE (reference sequence). V dropped 0 bases and J dropped 1 base, with 8 bases sitting between them. The CDR3 extends over 16 amino acids. The CDR3 DNA sequence: TGTGCCAGCAGCTTGGTGTCAGGGTCCTATAATTCACCCCTCCACTTT. It specifies CASSLVSGSYNSPLHF.

This clonotype was picked up many times. The chain couples TRBV4-1 to TRBJ1-1; possibly TRBD1 for D (6 bases). This CDR3 is built from 15 residues. Trimming removed 1 base from V and 1 base from J, with 10 bases in between. Germline loops: CDR1 MGHRA, CDR2 YSYEKL. The CDR3: CASSQGGHPNTEAFF. The CDR3 nucleotides are TGCGCCAGCAGCCAAGGGGGACATCCGAACACTGAAGCTTTCTTT.

This clonotype came up many times. This chain links TRBV2 with TRBJ1-1; a weak D match, TRBD1 (5 bases). Trimming shortened V by 7 bases and J by 3 bases, and 15 bases separated the two germline ends. Germline CDR1 and CDR2: SNHLY and FYNNEI. This CDR3 is built from 14 residues. The CDR3 DNA follows: TGTGCCAGCAAGGGGCCTGCGCGTGACACTGAAGCTTTCTTT. It encodes CASKGPARDTEAFF.

This clonotype was observed at least ten times. CDR3 in DNA: TGTGCCAGTACCGCGGGACAGGCAAACATTCAGTACTTC. It encodes CASTAGQANIQYF. This sequence joins TRBV19 and TRBJ2-4, with TRBD1 matching over 8 bases. CDR1 is LNHDA, CDR2 SQIVND, per germline (reference sequence). J lost 6 bases, V lost 7 bases, and 5 bases had no gene match. The CDR3 consists of 13 residues.

The chain uses TRBV28 and TRBJ1-2; no definite D call. V lost 6 bases to trimming and J lost 8 bases, with 13 bases between them. Germline lookup yields CDR1 MDHEN and CDR2 SYDVKM. The CDR3 extends over 12 amino acids. The CDR3 DNA is TGTGCCAGCAGAAGAGCCGGGTTAGGCTACACCTTC. Translated, it gives CASRRAGLGYTF.